This T cell receptor beta chain was captured in a study of cytomegalovirus exposure and HLA in healthy donors. Donors likely had unrecorded immune exposures despite being nominally healthy when sampled. Amplification used 60 Vbeta primers and 13 Jbeta primers. TCRdb keeps only in-frame clones here, not all; method: immunoSEQ multiplex PCR. The table has approximately 140,000 clones, around 67% seen once; the top ten hold 1.5% to 2%. Turning to this clone: One end of the junction does not line up with germline, which may come from a read error.

The CDR3 has 12 residues. Germline V gene sequence: CDR1 SGHNT, CDR2 YENEEA. The chain employs TRBV11-3 and TRBJ1-1; 7 bases are shared with TRBD1. The sequence was obtained from a woman under 30 in good health and CMV-seronegative. Sequenced material: PBMCs. CDR3 DNA sequence: TGTGCCAGCAGCTTGACAGGGCCCCGGGCTGACTTT. Its protein product is CASSLTGPRADF. Complete variable domain (other parts from reference TRBV11-3 and TRBJ1-1): EAGVVQSPRYKIIEKKQPVAFWCNPISGHNTLYWYLQNLGQGPELLIRYENEEAVDDSQLPKDRFSAERLKGVDSTLKIQPAELGDSAVYLCASSLTGPRADFGQGTRLTVV.